This TCR beta chain is from a study of T cells in localized non-small cell lung cancer (dated by TCRdb to about 2020). About the investigation overall: The study analyzed T cell repertoires of over 200 early-stage NSCLC patients, comparing tumors and uninvolved tumor-adjacent lungs. The mean age of the NSCLC patients was less than 70 years, with 120 to 150 men and approximately 100 women. All 240 or so NSCLC patients in the cohort were treatment-naive and had localized lung tumors that were resected.

At diagnosis, peripheral blood, uninvolved tumor-adjacent lung and tumor were collected and were preserved as a mix of fresh-frozen and FFPE material. For TCR repertoire profiling, the blood samples were analyzed as peripheral blood mononuclear cells. TCR beta CDR3 regions were sequenced from DNA using the immunoSEQ Assay. As for the original processing: T cell density was computed as TCR beta template counts normalized to usable DNA estimated by amplifying housekeeping genes. Richness was estimated with the preseqR package, extrapolating to 400,000 templates for PBMC samples and 120,000 templates for tissue samples. Clonality was taken to be one minus Pielou's evenness. Tissue-enriched TCRs were identified through differential abundance testing performed on productive amino-acid clonotypes, with a minimum total count of 5 and an alpha of 0.1. Repertoire overlap between compartments was quantified with the Jaccard Index and Morisita Overlap Index. GLIPH grouped TCR beta CDR3s together with public tetramer-defined viral CDR3s, and a viral motif had to include at least three viral sequences and also show V-gene enrichment. TCRdb took this table from immuneACCESS and kept in-frame rearrangements with V and J called. Such tables lack part of the clones; where checked against another copy, unresolved V genes explain under half of the gap, and the rest is unexplained. The D gene and trimming were derived from the DNA, and the V and J assignments and clone size from that table. Here the sample has 60,000 to 75,000 clones; 84% occur a single time. The ten largest make up approximately 13% of the sample.

Here is what the overall study found, with its caveats: Longer overall survival was associated with higher T cell density in blood, whereas shorter survival was associated with higher clonality in adjacent lung. A median of about 50 of the top 100 tumor clones turned up in the paired uninvolved adjacent lung, and under 30 of those clones also ranked among the top 100 of that same adjacent lung. Because of the exploratory design, TCR variables were selected using unadjusted p-values without false-discovery rate correction. The highest T cell clonality was observed in uninvolved tumor-adjacent lung, where clonality exceeded that of tumor, suggesting that antigenic responses were more focused in uninvolved tumor-adjacent lung. Multi-region tumor sequencing was not performed, so intratumor heterogeneity could not be excluded.

A remark on this clone: Its antigen is currently not known. Base qualities are not provided; no much larger clone lies one nucleotide away.

Looking up the germline V gene (reference sequence) yields CDR1 SEHNR and CDR2 FQNEAQ. From the cysteine through the phenylalanine, the CDR3 covers 16 amino acids. Only the CDR3 portion is preserved as DNA: 48 bases, with reading frame beginning at the first base. Trimming at the junction amounts to 3 bases on V and 1 base on J, and the germline ends lie 15 bases apart. The receptor was isolated from a female donor older than 55 with stage I lung adenocarcinoma. The sequencing used peripheral blood, collected before any cancer treatment. The rearrangement combines TRBV7-9 with TRBJ2-5, with TRBD1 tentatively as D gene (6 bases match). The CDR3 protein sequence reads: CASSFYGIGGQETQYF. The DNA is as follows: TGTGCCAGCAGCTTTTACGGGATAGGGGGCCAAGAGACCCAGTACTTC.